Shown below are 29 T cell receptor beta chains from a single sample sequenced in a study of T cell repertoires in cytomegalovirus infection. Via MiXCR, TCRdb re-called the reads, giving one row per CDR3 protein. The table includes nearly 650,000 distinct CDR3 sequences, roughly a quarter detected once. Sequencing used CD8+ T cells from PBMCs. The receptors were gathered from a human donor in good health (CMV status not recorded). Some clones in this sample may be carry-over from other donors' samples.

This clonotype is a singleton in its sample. The CDR3, as DNA: TGTGCCAGCAGTCCCCTCGACAGGACCCTAAGGGAGACCCAGTACTTC. Its protein product is CASSPLDRTLRETQYF. The rearrangement links TRBV28 to TRBJ2-5; weak D call: TRBD1 (6 bases). The CDR3 consists of 16 residues. Germline V gene lookup returns CDR1 MDHEN and CDR2 SYDVKM. Between the trimmed V and J ends, which lost 5 bases and 5 bases, there was a span of 21 bases.

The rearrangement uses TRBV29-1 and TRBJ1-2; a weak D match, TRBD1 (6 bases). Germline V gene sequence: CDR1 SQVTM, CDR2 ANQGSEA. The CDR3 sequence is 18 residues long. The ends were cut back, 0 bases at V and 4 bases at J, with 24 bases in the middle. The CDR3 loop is CSVEENGAKGGASYGYTF. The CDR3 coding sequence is TGCAGCGTTGAAGAAAATGGGGCGAAGGGGGGGGCAAGCTATGGCTACACCTTC.

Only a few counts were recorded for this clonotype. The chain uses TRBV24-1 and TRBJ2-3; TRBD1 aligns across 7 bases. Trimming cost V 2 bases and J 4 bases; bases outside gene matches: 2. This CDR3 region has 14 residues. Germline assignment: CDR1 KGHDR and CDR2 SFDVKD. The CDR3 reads CATSDSTGADTQYF. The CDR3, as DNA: TGTGCCACCAGTGATTCCACAGGGGCAGATACGCAGTATTTT.

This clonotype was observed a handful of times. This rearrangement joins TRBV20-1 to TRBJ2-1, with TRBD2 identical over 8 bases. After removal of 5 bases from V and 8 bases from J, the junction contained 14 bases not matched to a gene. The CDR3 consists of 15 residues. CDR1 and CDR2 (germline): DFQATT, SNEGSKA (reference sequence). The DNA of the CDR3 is TGCAGTGCTCTTCCCGACGGGGGGGCCCTGTATGAGCAGTTCTTC. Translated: CSALPDGGALYEQFF.

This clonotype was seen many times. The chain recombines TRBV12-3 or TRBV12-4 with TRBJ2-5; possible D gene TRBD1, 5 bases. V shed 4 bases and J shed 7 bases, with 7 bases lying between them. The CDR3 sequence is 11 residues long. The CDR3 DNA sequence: TGTGCCAGCAGTTCCGACAGGACCCAGTACTTC. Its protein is CASSSDRTQYF.

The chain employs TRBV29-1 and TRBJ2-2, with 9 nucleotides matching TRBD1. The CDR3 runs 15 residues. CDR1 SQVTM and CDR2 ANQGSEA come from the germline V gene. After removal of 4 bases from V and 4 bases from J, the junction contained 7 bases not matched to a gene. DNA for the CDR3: TGCAGCGTTGGGGAACAGGGGGCGGGCACCGGGGAGCTGTTTTTT. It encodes CSVGEQGAGTGELFF.

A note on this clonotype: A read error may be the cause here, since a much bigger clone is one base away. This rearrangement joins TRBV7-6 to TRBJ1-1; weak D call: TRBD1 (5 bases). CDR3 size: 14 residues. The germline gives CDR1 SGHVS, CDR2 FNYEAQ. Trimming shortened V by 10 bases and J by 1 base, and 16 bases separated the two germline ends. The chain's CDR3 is CANSQNGGNTEAFF. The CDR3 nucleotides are TGTGCCAACAGTCAAAATGGGGGGAACACTGAAGCTTTCTTT.

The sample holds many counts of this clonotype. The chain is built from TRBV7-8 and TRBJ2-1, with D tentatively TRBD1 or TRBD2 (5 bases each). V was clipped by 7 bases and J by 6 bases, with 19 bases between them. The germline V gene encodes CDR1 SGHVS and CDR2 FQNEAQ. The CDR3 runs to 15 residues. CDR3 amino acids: CASTPPGRKFNEQFF. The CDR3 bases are TGTGCCAGCACCCCTCCGGGACGGAAATTCAATGAGCAGTTCTTC.

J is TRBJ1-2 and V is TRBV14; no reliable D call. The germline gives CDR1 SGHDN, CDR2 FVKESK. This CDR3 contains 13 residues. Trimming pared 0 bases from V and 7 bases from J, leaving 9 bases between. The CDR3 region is CASSQEGFPGYTF. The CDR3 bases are TGTGCCAGCAGCCAAGAGGGGTTCCCTGGCTACACCTTC.

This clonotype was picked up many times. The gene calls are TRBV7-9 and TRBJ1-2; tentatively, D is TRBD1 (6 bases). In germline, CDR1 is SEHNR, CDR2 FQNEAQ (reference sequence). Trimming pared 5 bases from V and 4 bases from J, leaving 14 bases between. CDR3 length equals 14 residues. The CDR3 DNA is TGTGCCAGCAGCATGGAAGGACAGCCCTATGGCTACACCTTC. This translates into CASSMEGQPYGYTF.

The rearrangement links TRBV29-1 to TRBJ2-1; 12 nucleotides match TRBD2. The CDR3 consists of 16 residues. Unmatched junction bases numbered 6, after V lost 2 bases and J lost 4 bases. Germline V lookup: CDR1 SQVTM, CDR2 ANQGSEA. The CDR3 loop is CSVEWRTSGAYNEQFF. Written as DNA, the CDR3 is TGCAGCGTTGAATGGAGGACTAGCGGGGCATACAATGAGCAGTTCTTC.

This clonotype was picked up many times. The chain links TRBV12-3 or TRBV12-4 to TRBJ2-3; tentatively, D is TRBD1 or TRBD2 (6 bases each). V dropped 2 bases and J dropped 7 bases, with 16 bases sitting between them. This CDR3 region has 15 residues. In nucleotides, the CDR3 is TGTGCCAGCAGTTTATTCCCGACAGGCGGGAATACGCAGTATTTT. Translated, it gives CASSLFPTGGNTQYF.

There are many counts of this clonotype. The DNA for the CDR3 is TGTGCCAGCAGCTTCAGGGCTGGCACAGATACGCAGTATTTT. It codes for CASSFRAGTDTQYF. This chain uses TRBV7-2 with TRBJ2-3, with D perhaps matching TRBD1 (5 bases). This CDR3 region has 14 residues. Looked up from germline, CDR1 is SGHTA and CDR2 is FQGNSA. With 3 bases removed from V and 1 base from J, the gap between germline ends came to 8 bases.

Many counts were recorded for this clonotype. The CDR3 protein is CASSLPWGSSSEGDTQYF. The CDR3 nucleotides are TGTGCCAGCAGCTTGCCCTGGGGGAGTAGCTCCGAGGGAGATACGCAGTATTTT. V is TRBV7-8 and J is TRBJ2-3; D assignment may be TRBD1 or TRBD2 (5 bases each). The CDR3 covers 18 residues. Trimming cost V 3 bases and J 5 bases, with 24 bases left between them. Germline CDR1 reads SGHVS; CDR2 reads FQNEAQ.

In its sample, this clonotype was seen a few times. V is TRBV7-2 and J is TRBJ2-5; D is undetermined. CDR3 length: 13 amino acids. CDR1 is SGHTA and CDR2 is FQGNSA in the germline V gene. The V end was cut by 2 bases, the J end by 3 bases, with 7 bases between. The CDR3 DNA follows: TGTGCCAGCAGCTTACCCCCCGAAGAGACCCAGTACTTC. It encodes CASSLPPEETQYF. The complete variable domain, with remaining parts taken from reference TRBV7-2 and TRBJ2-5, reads GAGVSQSPSNKVTEKGKDVELRCDPISGHTALYWYRQSLGQGLEFLIYFQGNSAPDKSGLPSDRFSAERTGGSVSTLTIQRTQQEDSAVYLCASSLPPEETQYFGPGTRLLVL.

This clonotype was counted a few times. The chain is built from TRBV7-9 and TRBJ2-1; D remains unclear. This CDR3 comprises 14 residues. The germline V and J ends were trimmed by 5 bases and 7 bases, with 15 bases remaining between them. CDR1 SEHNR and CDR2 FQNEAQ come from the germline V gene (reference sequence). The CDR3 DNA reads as TGTGCCAGCAGCCCCCCTGTACGAGGAAATGAGCAGTTCTTC. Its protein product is CASSPPVRGNEQFF.

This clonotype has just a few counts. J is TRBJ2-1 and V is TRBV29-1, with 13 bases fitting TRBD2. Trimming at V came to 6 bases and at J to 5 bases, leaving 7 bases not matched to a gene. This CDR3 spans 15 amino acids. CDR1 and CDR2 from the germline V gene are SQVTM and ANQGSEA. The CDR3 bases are TGCAGCGTAGCAGGACTAGCGGGGGCCAACAATGAGCAGTTCTTC. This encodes CSVAGLAGANNEQFF.

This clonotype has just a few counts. CDR3 protein: CASNRRGNYGYTF. The CDR3 DNA reads TGTGCCAGCAATCGCAGGGGTAACTATGGCTACACCTTC. This chain connects TRBV28 to TRBJ1-2; tentative D call: TRBD1 (6 bases). The CDR3 is 13 amino acids. The germline V gene encodes CDR1 MDHEN and CDR2 SYDVKM. V was cut by 7 bases and J by 1 base, with 10 bases left in between.

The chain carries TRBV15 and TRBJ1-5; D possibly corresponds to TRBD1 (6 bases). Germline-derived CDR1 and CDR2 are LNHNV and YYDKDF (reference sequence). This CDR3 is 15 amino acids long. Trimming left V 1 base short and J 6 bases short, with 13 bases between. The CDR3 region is CATSRVRGAAQPQHF. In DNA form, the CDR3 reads TGTGCCACCAGCAGAGTAAGGGGGGCGGCTCAGCCCCAGCATTTT.

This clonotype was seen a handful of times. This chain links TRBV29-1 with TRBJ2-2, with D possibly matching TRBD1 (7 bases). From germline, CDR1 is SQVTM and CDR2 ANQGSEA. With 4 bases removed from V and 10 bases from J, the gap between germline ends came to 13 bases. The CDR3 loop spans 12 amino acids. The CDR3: CSVVGGGAELFF. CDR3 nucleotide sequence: TGCAGCGTTGTAGGAGGGGGCGCGGAGCTGTTTTTT.

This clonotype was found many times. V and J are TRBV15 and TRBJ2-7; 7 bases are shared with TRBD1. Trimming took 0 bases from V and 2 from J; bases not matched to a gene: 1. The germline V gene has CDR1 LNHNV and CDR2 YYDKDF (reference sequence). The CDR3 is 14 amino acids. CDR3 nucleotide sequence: TGTGCCACCAGCAGAGACCAGGGGGCCTACGAGCAGTACTTC. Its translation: CATSRDQGAYEQYF.

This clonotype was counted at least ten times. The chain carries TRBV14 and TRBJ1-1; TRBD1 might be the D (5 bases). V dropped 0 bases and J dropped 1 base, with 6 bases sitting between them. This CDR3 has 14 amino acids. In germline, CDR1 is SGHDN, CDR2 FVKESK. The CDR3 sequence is CASSQEGRNTEAFF. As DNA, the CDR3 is TGTGCCAGCAGCCAAGAGGGGCGGAACACTGAAGCTTTCTTT.

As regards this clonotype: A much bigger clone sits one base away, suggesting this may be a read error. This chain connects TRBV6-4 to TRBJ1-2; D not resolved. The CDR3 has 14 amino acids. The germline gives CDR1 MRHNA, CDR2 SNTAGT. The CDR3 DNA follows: TGTGCCAACAGTGAGACGGATAGGTCCTATGGCTACACCTTC. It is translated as CANSETDRSYGYTF.

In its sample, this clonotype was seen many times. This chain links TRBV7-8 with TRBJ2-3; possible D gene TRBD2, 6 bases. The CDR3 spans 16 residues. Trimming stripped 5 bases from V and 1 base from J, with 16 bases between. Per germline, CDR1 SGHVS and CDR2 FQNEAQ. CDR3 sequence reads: CASSPPGTGGTDTQYF. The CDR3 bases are TGTGCCAGCAGCCCCCCGGGGACGGGAGGCACAGATACGCAGTATTTT.

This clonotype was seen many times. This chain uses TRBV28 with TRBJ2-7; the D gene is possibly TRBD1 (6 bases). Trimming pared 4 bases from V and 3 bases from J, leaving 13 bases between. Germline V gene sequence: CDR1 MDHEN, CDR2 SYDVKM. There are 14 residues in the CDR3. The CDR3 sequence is CASSSTGIVYEQYV. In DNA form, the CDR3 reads TGTGCCAGCAGTTCCACAGGGATTGTCTACGAGCAGTACGTC.

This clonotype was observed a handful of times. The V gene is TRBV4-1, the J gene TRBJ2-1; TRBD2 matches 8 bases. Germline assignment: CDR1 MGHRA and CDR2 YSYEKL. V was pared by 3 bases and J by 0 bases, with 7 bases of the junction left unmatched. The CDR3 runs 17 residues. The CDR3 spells CASSHPVAGSSYNEQFF. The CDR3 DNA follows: TGCGCCAGCAGCCACCCTGTAGCGGGGAGCTCCTACAATGAGCAGTTCTTC.

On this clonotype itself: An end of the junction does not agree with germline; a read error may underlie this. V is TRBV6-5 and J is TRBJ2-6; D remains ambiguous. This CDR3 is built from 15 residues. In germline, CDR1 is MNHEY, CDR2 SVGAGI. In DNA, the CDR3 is TGTGCCAGCAGTTATTTCTTCGGTGGGACCAACGTCCTGACTTTC. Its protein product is CASSYFFGGTNVLTF.

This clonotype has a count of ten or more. The CDR3 DNA follows: TGTGCCAGCAGTCTCCGGGACAGTTTCTCCTACGAGCAGTACGTC. This sequence encodes CASSLRDSFSYEQYV. V usage is TRBV28 and J usage is TRBJ2-7, with TRBD1 matching over 7 bases. There are 15 residues in the CDR3. CDR1 and CDR2 (germline): MDHEN, SYDVKM. With V trimmed by 5 bases and J by 0 bases, 7 bases remained unmatched.

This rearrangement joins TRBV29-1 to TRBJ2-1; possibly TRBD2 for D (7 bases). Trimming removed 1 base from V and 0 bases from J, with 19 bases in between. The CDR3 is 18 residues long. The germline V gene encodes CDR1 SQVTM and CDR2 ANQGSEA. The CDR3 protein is CSVEGLMAGASSYNEQFF. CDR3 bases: TGCAGCGTTGAAGGTTTAATGGCGGGGGCCTCCTCCTACAATGAGCAGTTCTTC.